The T cell receptor (beta chain) described here comes from a study of early T cells in non-severe SARS-CoV-2 infection. Study summary: Sequencing used unsorted whole-blood bulk RNA, so chains lack pairing. Findings of the study overall: VDJdb-based annotation leaned toward anti-spike CD8 responses and missed private and CD4 specificities.

Individual cDNA molecules carried attached unique molecular identifiers. TCRdb independently ran MiXCR on the 5' RACE reads; one entry per CDR3 protein. The data contain roughly 63,000 distinct CDR3 sequences, 9.5% to 15% of them singletons. The V gene's germline CDR1 is SGHRS and CDR2 YFSETQ. Between the trimmed V and J ends, which lost 0 bases and 4 bases, there was a span of 10 bases. The CDR3 runs to 14 residues. This clonotype has more than one count but fewer than ten. What it binds is unknown. This receptor was taken from an adult who was a healthcare worker with PCR-confirmed SARS-CoV-2 infection or an uninfected control (not recorded which). The donor label of this sample is uncertain. The sample was whole blood, taken at baseline. The V and J genes are TRBV5-1 and TRBJ1-1; D unclear. The CDR3 region has the DNA TGCGCCAGCAGCTTGGCGAGGGAGGGCACTGAAGCTTTCTTT. This gives the protein CASSLAREGTEAFF.